This T cell receptor (beta chain) is drawn from a study of cytomegalovirus exposure and HLA in healthy donors. Study conclusions and caveats: CMV antigen specificity was confirmed in vitro for three CMV-associated chains. In an earlier analysis, productive rearrangement rates for most beta V segments clustered near 87% or 30%.

PCR amplification relied on 60 Vbeta primers (plus 13 Jbeta primers). Measured with immunoSEQ multiplex PCR; TCRdb has only the in-frame clones, and not every one. The profile covers roughly 150,000 clones, with approximately 81% appearing a single time and roughly 4% taken by the ten largest. Donors sampled were nominally healthy, though unrecorded immune exposures were likely. As to this clone: The antigen is undetermined.

Material: PBMCs. The receptor comes from a woman aged 40 to 50 in good health and CMV-seropositive.

CDR3 region: CASSPVGIYEQYF. CDR3 DNA sequence: TGTGCCAGCAGTCCCGTGGGCATATACGAGCAGTACTTC. The chain joins TRBV2 to TRBJ2-7; D call uncertain. This CDR3 spans 13 amino acids. CDR1 and CDR2 (germline): SNHLY, FYNNEI. Trimming shortened V by 5 bases and J by 4 bases, and 12 bases separated the two germline ends. The whole variable domain, filled in from reference TRBV2 and TRBJ2-7, reads EPEVTQTPSHQVTQMGQEVILRCVPISNHLYFYWYRQILGQKVEFLVSFYNNEISEKSEIFDDQFSVERPDGSNFTLKIRSTKLEDSAMYFCASSPVGIYEQYFGPGTRLTVT.